These T cell receptor beta chains were read from a single sample in a study of T cell responses to AZD1222 COVID-19 vaccine. The data were produced by immunoSEQ multiplex PCR, yet TCRdb's version contains in-frame clones alone and is incomplete. The sample includes roughly 160,000 clones, 92% seen only once; the top ten take 1% to 1.5%. The input for sequencing was peripheral blood, taken 28 days after the second AZD1222 dose. The receptors here all came from an adult who received the AZD1222 COVID-19 vaccine. Each CDR3 is given with its conserved first and last residue. Each record gives: CDR3 DNA, CDR3 protein, CDR3 length, J gene, D gene, clone size, V gene. D genes are given only for firm matches. Clone size, where shown, is once, few, many, or a class for clones that have expanded.

TGTGCCAGCAGAAGACAGGGTCCCAGCAATCAGCCCCAGCATTTT	CASRRQGPSNQPQHF	15	TRBJ1-5	TRBD1	once	TRBV28
TGTGCCAGCAGTTTATGGGCAGGCGCTAACTATGGCTACACCTTC	CASSLWAGANYGYTF	15	TRBJ1-2	.	.	TRBV28
TGTGCCAGCAGCCGGGGACAGGCTCTACCATACGAGCAGTACTTC	CASSRGQALPYEQYF	15	TRBJ2-7	TRBD1	.	TRBV14
TGTGCCAGCAGCTTTGCCCGGGGACAGGGATCAGAGACCCAGTACTTC	CASSFARGQGSETQYF	16	TRBJ2-5	TRBD1	.	TRBV7-2
TGTGCCAGCAGCCCTACCTTTCGGGGGGGCTATGGCTACACCTTC	CASSPTFRGGYGYTF	15	TRBJ1-2	.	.	TRBV3-1/TRBV3-2
TGTGCCAGCAGCGTAGGCGGGACGGCGTATTCACCCCTCCACTTT	CASSVGGTAYSPLHF	15	TRBJ1-6	.	.	TRBV9
TGCGCCAGCAGCCAAGAGGTTATAGGATCAGGGGGAAACACCATATATTTT	CASSQEVIGSGGNTIYF	17	TRBJ1-3	.	.	TRBV4-3
TGTGCCAGCAGCCGGGACAGGGACTATGGCTACACCTTC	CASSRDRDYGYTF	13	TRBJ1-2	TRBD1	.	TRBV5-4
TGCAGCGTTGAATGGGGGGGATTGGAGTTCTTC	CSVEWGGLEFF	11	TRBJ2-1	TRBD2	once	TRBV29-1
TGTGCCAGCAGCTCCTCCAGGGGTCCCTACGAGCAGTACTTC	CASSSSRGPYEQYF	14	TRBJ2-7	.	.	TRBV7-2
TGTGCCAGCAGCGAGGGGACAGGTTCCTACGAGCAGTACTTC	CASSEGTGSYEQYF	14	TRBJ2-7	TRBD1	.	TRBV9
TGTGCCTGGAGTACCGACATCACAGGGTCGACGCCCCTCCACTTT	CAWSTDITGSTPLHF	15	TRBJ1-6	.	.	TRBV30
TGTGCCAGCTCACCTCGTGTTGGGGAGCTGTTTTTT	CASSPRVGELFF	12	TRBJ2-2	.	.	TRBV18
TGCAGTGCTAGTGGTGGGACAGCCAATTCACCCCTCCACTTT	CSASGGTANSPLHF	14	TRBJ1-6	TRBD1	.	TRBV20-1
TGTGCCTGGACCCAGGGGAGGGACGAGCAGTACTTC	CAWTQGRDEQYF	12	TRBJ2-7	.	once	TRBV30
TGTGCCAGTAGTATGCCGCCCAGGGGGACTCAGCCCCAGCATTTT	CASSMPPRGTQPQHF	15	TRBJ1-5	TRBD1	.	TRBV19
TGTGCCAGTAGTATGAGGGACAGGGGCGAGTATGGCTACACCTTC	CASSMRDRGEYGYTF	15	TRBJ1-2	TRBD1	.	TRBV19
TGTGCCAGCAGCTGGGCGGGGGCGAGGACTGAAGCTTTCTTT	CASSWAGARTEAFF	14	TRBJ1-1	.	.	TRBV5-4
TGTGCCAGTAGTATCTCTGGGAGGAGTCCGTATTCACCCCTCCACTTT	CASSISGRSPYSPLHF	16	TRBJ1-6	.	.	TRBV19
TGTGCCATCAGTGAGTCACTCGCGGGAGTAGTGAATGAGCAGTTCTTC	CAISESLAGVVNEQFF	16	TRBJ2-1	TRBD2	.	TRBV10-3
TGCGCCAGCAGCCAAGCCACCGATTCACCCCTCCACTTT	CASSQATDSPLHF	13	TRBJ1-6	.	.	TRBV4-3
TGTGCCAGCGAGTTCAACACTGAAGCTTTCTTT	CASEFNTEAFF	11	TRBJ1-1	.	.	TRBV5-6
TGTGCCAGCAGCAAAGTTGACGGTCCGCTCCAAGAGACCCAGTACTTC	CASSKVDGPLQETQYF	16	TRBJ2-5	.	once	TRBV21-1
TGTGCCAGCAGCAGGACAGGGGGCGCTGAAGCTTTCTTT	CASSRTGGAEAFF	13	TRBJ1-1	TRBD1	.	TRBV5-4
TGTGCCAGCAGCCGGACCGGGACAGAGAATGAAAAACTGTTTTTT	CASSRTGTENEKLFF	15	TRBJ1-4	TRBD1	.	TRBV5-6
TGTGCCAGCGGGGTGGGACAGCACACCGGGGAGCTGTTTTTT	CASGVGQHTGELFF	14	TRBJ2-2	TRBD1	.	TRBV6-5
TGTGCCAGCAGCGTAGCTTGGACTGGGGGGCAAGAGACCCAGTACTTC	CASSVAWTGGQETQYF	16	TRBJ2-5	.	.	TRBV9
TGTGCCAGCAAAAATCTGGCGGGACTAGCGGACGAGCAGTACTTC	CASKNLAGLADEQYF	15	TRBJ2-7	TRBD2	.	TRBV2
TGTGCCAGCAGTTACGGGATAGATAATTCACCCCTCCACTTT	CASSYGIDNSPLHF	14	TRBJ1-6	.	.	TRBV6-2/TRBV6-3
TGTGCCAGCAGCCCGTTGTGGGAGACCCAGTACTTC	CASSPLWETQYF	12	TRBJ2-5	.	.	TRBV7-2
TGTGCCAGTAGTATTGAGAACACCGGGGAGCTGTTTTTT	CASSIENTGELFF	13	TRBJ2-2	.	.	TRBV19
TGTGCCAGCAGCAAAGGAACAGGTGAATACTATGGCTACACCTTC	CASSKGTGEYYGYTF	15	TRBJ1-2	.	.	TRBV9
TGTGCCAGCAGCTTAAAGGGACAGGGCAATGAGCAGTTCTTC	CASSLKGQGNEQFF	14	TRBJ2-1	TRBD1	.	TRBV7-2
TGTGCCAGCAGCTTAGGAACGTGGGGTTCGGCCCTGAACACTGAAGCTTTCTTT	CASSLGTWGSALNTEAFF	18	TRBJ1-1	.	.	TRBV11-2
TGTGCCAGCAGCTCCGGGACTAGAGGCCAGTTCTTC	CASSSGTRGQFF	12	TRBJ2-1	TRBD2	.	TRBV11-2
TGTGCCAGCAGCTTGGCCGAGAAACTAGCGGGTCAAGGCGGGGTCTTC	CASSLAEKLAGQGGVF	16	TRBJ2-1	TRBD2	.	TRBV5-4
TGTGCCACCAGTGAGGACAGCCTCCCGTTTTATGGCTACACCTTC	CATSEDSLPFYGYTF	15	TRBJ1-2	.	.	TRBV24-1
TGTGCCATCAGTGAATTTGTAGGGGAGAACACTGAAGCTTTCTTT	CAISEFVGENTEAFF	15	TRBJ1-1	.	.	TRBV10-3
TGTGCCAGCAGCAAAAGACAGGGGGGCTCTGGAAACACCATATATTTT	CASSKRQGGSGNTIYF	16	TRBJ1-3	.	.	TRBV21-1
TGTGCCAGCAGTTTCCCCGGGACACGAAATCAGCCCCAGCATTTT	CASSFPGTRNQPQHF	15	TRBJ1-5	.	.	TRBV28
TGTGCCAGCAGTGGGGGGACAGGTGCTAATTCACCCCTCCACTTT	CASSGGTGANSPLHF	15	TRBJ1-6	TRBD1	.	TRBV28
TGCAGCGCGACAACAAAGAGGCAGGGTATTAATGAAAAACTGTTTTTT	CSATTKRQGINEKLFF	16	TRBJ1-4	.	.	TRBV29-1
TGTGCCAGCAGTTCCGAGGGCCTAGCGGGAGTCAATGAGCAGTTCTTC	CASSSEGLAGVNEQFF	16	TRBJ2-1	TRBD2	.	TRBV28
TGTGCCAGCAGTATTGGGACTTCCCGGGAGCAGTACTTC	CASSIGTSREQYF	13	TRBJ2-7	.	.	TRBV12-3/TRBV12-4
TGTGCCATCAGTGCGGCGGGAGAGGGCTACGAGCAGTACTTC	CAISAAGEGYEQYF	14	TRBJ2-7	TRBD2	.	TRBV10-3
TGTGCCTGGAGTGTACCGGGACAGCCAACCTTC	CAWSVPGQPTF	11	TRBJ1-2	TRBD1	.	TRBV30
TGTGCCAGTAGTAAAGGGCCACGGCTCTATGGCTACACCTTC	CASSKGPRLYGYTF	14	TRBJ1-2	.	once	TRBV19
TGTGCCAGCAGCTTAGAAGTTTCAAGCTATGGCTACACCTTC	CASSLEVSSYGYTF	14	TRBJ1-2	.	.	TRBV7-2
TGCAGTGCTAGTACCCGGGGGGGCACCGGGGAGCTGTTTTTT	CSASTRGGTGELFF	14	TRBJ2-2	TRBD2	.	TRBV20-1
TGCAGTGCTAGTCTATCGGGACAGGGATATGGCTACACCTTC	CSASLSGQGYGYTF	14	TRBJ1-2	TRBD1	.	TRBV20-1
TGTGCCGGAGTAGGGTGTTGGGGGGGATTGGGGAATGAAAAACTGTTTTTT	CAGVGCWGGLGNEKLFF	17	TRBJ1-4	.	.	TRBV19
TGCGCCAGCAGCCAAGATGATGGACCACAAGGGGTCTACGAGCAGTACTTC	CASSQDDGPQGVYEQYF	17	TRBJ2-7	.	.	TRBV4-3
TGTGCCAGCAGCTTAAGTCCCGGGTATGGCTACACCTTC	CASSLSPGYGYTF	13	TRBJ1-2	.	.	TRBV13
TGTGCCAGCAGCCTTACGACAGAGACCTACGAGCAGTACTTC	CASSLTTETYEQYF	14	TRBJ2-7	.	once	TRBV7-9
TGTGCCAGCAGTTTCGCAGGGCTCTACGAGCAGTACTTC	CASSFAGLYEQYF	13	TRBJ2-7	.	few	TRBV12-3/TRBV12-4
TGTGCCAGCAGCTTAGCAGGGTTCGAGGCTTTCTTT	CASSLAGFEAFF	12	TRBJ1-1	.	.	TRBV11-2
TGTGCCAGCAGTCCCGGACCCTTCCGAGAGGGTCTAGCCAAAAACATTCAGTACTTC	CASSPGPFREGLAKNIQYF	19	TRBJ2-4	.	.	TRBV28
TGTGCCTGGAGTGTGGGGGGGCCAAATGAAAAACTGTTTTTT	CAWSVGGPNEKLFF	14	TRBJ1-4	.	once	TRBV30
TGTGCCAGCAGTTTTTATGGGGACACTGAAGCTTTCTTT	CASSFYGDTEAFF	13	TRBJ1-1	.	.	TRBV12-3/TRBV12-4